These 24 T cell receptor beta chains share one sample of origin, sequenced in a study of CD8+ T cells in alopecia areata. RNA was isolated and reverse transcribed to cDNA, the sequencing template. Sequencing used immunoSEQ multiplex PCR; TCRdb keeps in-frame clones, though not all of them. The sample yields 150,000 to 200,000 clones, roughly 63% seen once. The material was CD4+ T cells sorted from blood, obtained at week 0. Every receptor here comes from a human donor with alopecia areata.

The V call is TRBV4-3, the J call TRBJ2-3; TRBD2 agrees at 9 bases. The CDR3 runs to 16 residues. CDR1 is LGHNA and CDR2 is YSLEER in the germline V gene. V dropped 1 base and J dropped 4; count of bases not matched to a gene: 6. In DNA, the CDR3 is TGCGCCAGCAGCCAAGTTGGCGGGGGGGCCGCAGATACGCAGTATTTT. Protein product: CASSQVGGGAADTQYF.

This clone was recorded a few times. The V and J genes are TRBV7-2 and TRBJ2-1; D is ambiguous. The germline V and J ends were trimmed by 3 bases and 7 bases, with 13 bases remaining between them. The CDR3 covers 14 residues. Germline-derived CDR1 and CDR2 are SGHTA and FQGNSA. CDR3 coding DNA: TGTGCCAGCAGCTTGGTTCACAGTGGAAATGAGCAGTTCTTC. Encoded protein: CASSLVHSGNEQFF.

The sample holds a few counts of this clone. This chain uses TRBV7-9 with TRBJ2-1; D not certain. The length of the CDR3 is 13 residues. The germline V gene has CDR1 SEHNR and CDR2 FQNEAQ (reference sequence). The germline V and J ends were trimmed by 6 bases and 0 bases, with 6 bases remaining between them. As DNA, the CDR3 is TGTGCCAGCAGACCTAGCTCCTACAATGAGCAGTTCTTC. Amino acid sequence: CASRPSSYNEQFF. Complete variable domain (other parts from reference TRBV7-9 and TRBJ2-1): DTGVSQNPRHKITKRGQNVTFRCDPISEHNRLYWYRQTLGQGPEFLTYFQNEAQLEKSRLLSDRFSAERPKGSFSTLEIQRTEQGDSAMYLCASRPSSYNEQFFGPGTRLTVL.

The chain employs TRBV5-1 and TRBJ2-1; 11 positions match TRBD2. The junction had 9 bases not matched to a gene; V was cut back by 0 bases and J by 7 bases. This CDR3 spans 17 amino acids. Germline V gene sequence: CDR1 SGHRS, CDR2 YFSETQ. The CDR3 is CASSLVPPSGGFNEQFF. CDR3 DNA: TGCGCCAGCAGCTTGGTCCCCCCTAGCGGGGGGTTTAATGAGCAGTTCTTC. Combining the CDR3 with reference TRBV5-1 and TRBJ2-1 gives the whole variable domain KAGVTQTPRYLIKTRGQQVTLSCSPISGHRSVSWYQQTPGQGLQFLFEYFSETQRNKGNFPGRFSGRQFSNSRSEMNVSTLELGDSALYLCASSLVPPSGGFNEQFFGPGTRLTVL.

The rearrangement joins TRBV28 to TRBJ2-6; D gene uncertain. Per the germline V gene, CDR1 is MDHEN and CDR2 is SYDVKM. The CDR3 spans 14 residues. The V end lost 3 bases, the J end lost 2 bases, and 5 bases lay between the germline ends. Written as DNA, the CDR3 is TGTGCCAGCAGTTTTACAGCTGGGGCCAACGTCCTGACTTTC. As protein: CASSFTAGANVLTF.

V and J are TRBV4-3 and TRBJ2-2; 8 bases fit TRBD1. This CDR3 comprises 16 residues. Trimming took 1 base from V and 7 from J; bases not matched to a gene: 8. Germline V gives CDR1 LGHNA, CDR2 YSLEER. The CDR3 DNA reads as TGCGCCAGCAGCCAAGCCCCATCGACAGGGGTCGGGGAGCTGTTTTTT. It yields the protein CASSQAPSTGVGELFF.

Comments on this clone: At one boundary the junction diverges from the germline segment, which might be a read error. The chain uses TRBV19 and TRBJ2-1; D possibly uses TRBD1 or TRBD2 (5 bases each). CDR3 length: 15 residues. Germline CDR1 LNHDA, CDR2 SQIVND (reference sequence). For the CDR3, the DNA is TGTGTCAGTAGTCCCTTTGGGACGGCTTACAATGAGCAGTTCTTC. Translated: CVSSPFGTAYNEQFF.

CDR3: CASSPGAGYRSNQPQHF. The CDR3, as DNA: TGTGCCAGCAGTCCCGGAGCAGGGTATCGAAGCAATCAGCCCCAGCATTTT. The chain couples TRBV27 to TRBJ1-5; weak D call: TRBD1 (5 bases). Germline loops: CDR1 MNHEY, CDR2 SMNVEV (reference sequence). This CDR3 region has 17 residues. Trimming shortened V by 5 bases and J by 1 base, and 18 bases separated the two germline ends.

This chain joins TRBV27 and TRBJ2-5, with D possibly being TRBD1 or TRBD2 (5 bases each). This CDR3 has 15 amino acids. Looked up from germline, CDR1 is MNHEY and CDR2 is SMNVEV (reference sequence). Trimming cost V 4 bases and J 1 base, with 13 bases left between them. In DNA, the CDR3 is TGTGCCAGCAGTTCCCCCGGGGCAGCCCAAGAGACCCAGTACTTC. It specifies CASSSPGAAQETQYF.

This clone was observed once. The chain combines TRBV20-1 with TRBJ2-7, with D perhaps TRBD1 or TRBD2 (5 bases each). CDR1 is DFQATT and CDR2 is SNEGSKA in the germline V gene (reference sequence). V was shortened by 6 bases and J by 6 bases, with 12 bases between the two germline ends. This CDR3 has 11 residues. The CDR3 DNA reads TGCAGTGCGTCGGGACCGGCCGAGCAGTACTTC. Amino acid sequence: CSASGPAEQYF.

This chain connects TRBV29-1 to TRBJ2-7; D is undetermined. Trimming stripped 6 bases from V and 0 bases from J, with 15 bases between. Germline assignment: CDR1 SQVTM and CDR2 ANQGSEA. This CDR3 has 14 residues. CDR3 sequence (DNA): TGCAGCGTCCGGACGGAAAGGAGCTCCTACGAGCAGTACTTC. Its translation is CSVRTERSSYEQYF.

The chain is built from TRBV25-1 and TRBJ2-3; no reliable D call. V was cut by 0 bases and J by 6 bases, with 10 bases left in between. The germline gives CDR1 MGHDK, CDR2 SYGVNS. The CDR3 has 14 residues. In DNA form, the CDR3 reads TGTGCCAGCAGTGAATATCGTGGAAGCGATACGCAGTATTTT. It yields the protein CASSEYRGSDTQYF.

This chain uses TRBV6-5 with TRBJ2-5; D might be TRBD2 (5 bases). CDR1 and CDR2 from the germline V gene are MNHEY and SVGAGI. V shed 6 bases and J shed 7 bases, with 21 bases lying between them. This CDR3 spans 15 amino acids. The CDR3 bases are TGTGCCAGCAGGCGAAAACCGGGCGCAGGAGGGACCCAGTACTTC. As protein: CASRRKPGAGGTQYF.

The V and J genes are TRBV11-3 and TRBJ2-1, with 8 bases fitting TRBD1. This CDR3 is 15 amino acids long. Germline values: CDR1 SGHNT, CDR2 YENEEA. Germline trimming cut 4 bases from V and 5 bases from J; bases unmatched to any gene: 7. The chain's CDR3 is CASSYRTGTDNEQFF. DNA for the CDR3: TGTGCCAGCAGCTACCGGACAGGGACTGACAATGAGCAGTTCTTC.

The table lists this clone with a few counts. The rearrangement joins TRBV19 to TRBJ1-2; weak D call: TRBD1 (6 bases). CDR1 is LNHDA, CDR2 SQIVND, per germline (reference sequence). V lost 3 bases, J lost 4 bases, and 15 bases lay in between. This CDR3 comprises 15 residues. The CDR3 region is CASSIDWDTGYGYTF. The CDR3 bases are TGTGCCAGTAGTATTGATTGGGACACCGGCTATGGCTACACCTTC.

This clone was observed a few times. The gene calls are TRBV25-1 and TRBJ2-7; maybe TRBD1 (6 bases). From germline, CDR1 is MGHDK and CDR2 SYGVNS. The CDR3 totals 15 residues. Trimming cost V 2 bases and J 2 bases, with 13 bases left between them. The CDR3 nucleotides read TGTGCCAGCAGTGAAGGACGGGACACTACCTACGAGCAGTACTTC. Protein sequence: CASSEGRDTTYEQYF.

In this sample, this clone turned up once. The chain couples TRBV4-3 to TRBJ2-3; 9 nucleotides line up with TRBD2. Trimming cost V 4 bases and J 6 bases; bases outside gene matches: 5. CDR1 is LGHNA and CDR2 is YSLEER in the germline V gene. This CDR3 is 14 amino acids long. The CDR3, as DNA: TGCGCCAGCAGCCTTAGCGGGGGCGGGGATACGCAGTATTTT. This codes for CASSLSGGGDTQYF.

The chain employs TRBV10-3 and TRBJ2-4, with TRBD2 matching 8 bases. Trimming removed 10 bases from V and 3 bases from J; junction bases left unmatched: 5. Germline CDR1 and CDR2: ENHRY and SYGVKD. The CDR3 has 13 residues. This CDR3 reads CASGGLVKNIQYF. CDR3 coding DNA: TGTGCCAGCGGGGGACTAGTCAAAAACATTCAGTACTTC.

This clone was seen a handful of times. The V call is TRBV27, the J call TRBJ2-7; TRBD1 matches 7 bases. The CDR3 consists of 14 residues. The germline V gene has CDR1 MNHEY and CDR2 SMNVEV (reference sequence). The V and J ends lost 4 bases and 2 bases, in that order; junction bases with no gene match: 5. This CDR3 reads CASSWDSRTYEQYF. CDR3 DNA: TGTGCCAGCAGTTGGGACAGTCGAACCTACGAGCAGTACTTC.

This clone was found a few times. The CDR3 loop reads CASMKGNTEAFF. The DNA of the CDR3 is TGTGCCAGCATGAAGGGGAACACTGAAGCTTTCTTT. V usage is TRBV6-6 and J usage is TRBJ1-1; unclear D gene. The germline gives CDR1 MNHNY, CDR2 SVGAGI (reference sequence). Trimming removed 7 bases at V and 1 base at J, with 7 bases between. The CDR3 runs 12 residues.

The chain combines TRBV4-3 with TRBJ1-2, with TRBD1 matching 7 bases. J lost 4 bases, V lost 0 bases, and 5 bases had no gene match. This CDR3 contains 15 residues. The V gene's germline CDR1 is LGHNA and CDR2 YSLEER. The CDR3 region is CASSQEGAGGYGYTF. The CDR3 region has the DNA TGCGCCAGCAGCCAAGAAGGGGCAGGGGGCTATGGCTACACCTTC.

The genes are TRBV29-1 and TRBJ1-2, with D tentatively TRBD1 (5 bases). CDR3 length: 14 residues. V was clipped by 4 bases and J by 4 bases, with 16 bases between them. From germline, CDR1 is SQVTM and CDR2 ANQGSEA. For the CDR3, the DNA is TGCAGCGTTGCTCATACGACAGTAGGCTATGGCTACACCTTC. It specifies CSVAHTTVGYGYTF.

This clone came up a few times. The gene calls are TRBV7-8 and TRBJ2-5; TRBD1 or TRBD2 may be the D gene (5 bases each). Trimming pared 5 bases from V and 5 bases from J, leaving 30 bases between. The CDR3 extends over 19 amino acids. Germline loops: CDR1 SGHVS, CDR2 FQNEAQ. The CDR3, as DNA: TGTGCCAGCAGCCCCCTCCTTCTCCTCGGTCAGAGAGGGGCCGAGACCCAGTACTTC. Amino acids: CASSPLLLLGQRGAETQYF.

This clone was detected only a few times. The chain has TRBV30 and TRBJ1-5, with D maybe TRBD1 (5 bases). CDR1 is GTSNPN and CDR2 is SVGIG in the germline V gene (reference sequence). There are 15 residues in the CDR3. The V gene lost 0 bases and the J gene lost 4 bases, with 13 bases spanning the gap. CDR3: CAWSVLDSLNQPQHF. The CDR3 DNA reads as TGTGCCTGGAGTGTACTTGACAGCTTGAATCAGCCCCAGCATTTT.